This TCR beta chain stems from a study of shared T cell receptors in the human thymus. CDR3 length: 17 amino acids. V was cut by 3 bases and J by 5 bases, with 20 bases left in between. Germline V gene lookup returns CDR1 MDHEN and CDR2 SYDVKM. The protocol was immunoSEQ multiplex PCR, while the TCRdb copy is restricted to in-frame clones and leaves out a portion. The repertoire consists of around 340,000 clones, with roughly 94% occurring once and the leading ten covering approximately 0.02%. Sequencing was done on a sample of thymocytes. V usage is TRBV28 and J usage is TRBJ1-5, with D possibly TRBD1 on 6 matching bases. This TCR was recovered from a human donor. The CDR3 region has the DNA TGTGCCAGCAGTTTTTCCGCAGGTCAGGGGTGGGATCAGCCCCAGCATTTT. It translates to CASSFSAGQGWDQPQHF.